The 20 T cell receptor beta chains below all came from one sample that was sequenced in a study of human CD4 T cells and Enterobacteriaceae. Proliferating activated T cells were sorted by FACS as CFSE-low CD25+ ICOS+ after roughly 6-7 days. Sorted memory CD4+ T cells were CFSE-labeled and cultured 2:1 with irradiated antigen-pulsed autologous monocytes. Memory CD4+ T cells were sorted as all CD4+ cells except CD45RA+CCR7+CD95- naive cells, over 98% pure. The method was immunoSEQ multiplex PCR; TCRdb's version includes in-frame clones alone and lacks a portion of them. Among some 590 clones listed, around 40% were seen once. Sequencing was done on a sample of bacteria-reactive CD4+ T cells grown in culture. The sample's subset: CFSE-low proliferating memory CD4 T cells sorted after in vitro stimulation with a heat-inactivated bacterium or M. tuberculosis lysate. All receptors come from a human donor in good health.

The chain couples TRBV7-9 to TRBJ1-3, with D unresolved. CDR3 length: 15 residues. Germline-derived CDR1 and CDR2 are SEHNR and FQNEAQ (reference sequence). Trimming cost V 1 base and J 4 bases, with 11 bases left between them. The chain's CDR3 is CASSLEGTTGNTIYF. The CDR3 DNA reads TGTGCCAGCAGCTTAGAGGGTACCACGGGAAACACCATATATTTT.

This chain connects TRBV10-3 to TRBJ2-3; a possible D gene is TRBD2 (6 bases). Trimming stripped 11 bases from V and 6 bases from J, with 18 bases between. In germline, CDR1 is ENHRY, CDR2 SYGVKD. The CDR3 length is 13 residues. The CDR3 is CAGGRSLADTQYF. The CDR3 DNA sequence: TGTGCCGGCGGGCGTAGCCTAGCGGATACGCAGTATTTT.

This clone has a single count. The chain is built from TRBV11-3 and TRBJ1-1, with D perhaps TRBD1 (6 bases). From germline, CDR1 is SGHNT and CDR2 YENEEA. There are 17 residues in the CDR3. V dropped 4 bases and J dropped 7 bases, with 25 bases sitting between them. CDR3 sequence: CASSSHEGGLRRNEAFF. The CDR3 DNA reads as TGTGCCAGCAGCTCCCATGAGGGGGGCCTGAGGCGGAATGAAGCTTTCTTT.

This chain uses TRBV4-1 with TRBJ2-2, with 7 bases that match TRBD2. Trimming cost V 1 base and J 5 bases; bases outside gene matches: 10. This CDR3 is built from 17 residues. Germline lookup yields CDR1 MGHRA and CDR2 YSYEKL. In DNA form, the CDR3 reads TGCGCCAGCAGCCAAGTAGGGGCGGGAGCAGGGACCGGGGAGCTGTTTTTT. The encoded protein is CASSQVGAGAGTGELFF.

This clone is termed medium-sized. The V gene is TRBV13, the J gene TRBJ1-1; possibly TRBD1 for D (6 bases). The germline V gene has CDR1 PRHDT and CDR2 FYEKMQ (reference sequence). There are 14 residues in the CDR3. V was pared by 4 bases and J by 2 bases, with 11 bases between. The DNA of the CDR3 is TGTGCCAGCAGCTACGCGACAGGAAACACTGAAGCTTTCTTT. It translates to CASSYATGNTEAFF.

The CDR3 DNA reads as TGTGCCAGCAGCGGGGGACAAAGTACGCCCGGACGTAATTCACCCCTCCACTTT. It yields the protein CASSGGQSTPGRNSPLHF. The chain carries TRBV7-4 and TRBJ1-6; perhaps TRBD1 as D (6 bases). Trimming shortened V by 5 bases and J by 6 bases, and 23 bases separated the two germline ends. Germline V lookup: CDR1 SGHVT, CDR2 SQSDAQ. The CDR3 length is 18 residues. The full variable domain, completed using reference TRBV7-4 and TRBJ1-6, is GAGVSQSPRYKVAKRGRDVALRCDSISGHVTLYWYRQTLGQGSEVLTYSQSDAQRDKSGRPSGRFSAERPERSVSTLKIQRTEQGDSAVYLCASSGGQSTPGRNSPLHFGNGTRLTVT.

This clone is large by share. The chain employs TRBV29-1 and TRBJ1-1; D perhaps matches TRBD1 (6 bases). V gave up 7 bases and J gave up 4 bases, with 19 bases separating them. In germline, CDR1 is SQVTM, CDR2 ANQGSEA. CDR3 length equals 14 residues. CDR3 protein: CSAETGRGGTEAFF. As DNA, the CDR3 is TGCAGCGCGGAAACAGGGCGTGGGGGCACTGAAGCTTTCTTT.

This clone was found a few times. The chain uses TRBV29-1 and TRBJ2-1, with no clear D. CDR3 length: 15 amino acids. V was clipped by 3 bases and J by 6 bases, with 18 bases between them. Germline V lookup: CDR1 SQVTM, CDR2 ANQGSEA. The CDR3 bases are TGCAGCGTTGATGGGCGAAGGGCGTTAGGCAATGAGCAGTTCTTC. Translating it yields CSVDGRRALGNEQFF.

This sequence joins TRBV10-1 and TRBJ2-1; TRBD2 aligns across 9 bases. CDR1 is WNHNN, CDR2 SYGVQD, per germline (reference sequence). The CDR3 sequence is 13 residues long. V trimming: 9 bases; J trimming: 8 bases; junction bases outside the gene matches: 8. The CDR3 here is CASAGTSNDEQFF. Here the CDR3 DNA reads TGCGCCAGTGCCGGGACTAGCAACGATGAGCAGTTCTTC.

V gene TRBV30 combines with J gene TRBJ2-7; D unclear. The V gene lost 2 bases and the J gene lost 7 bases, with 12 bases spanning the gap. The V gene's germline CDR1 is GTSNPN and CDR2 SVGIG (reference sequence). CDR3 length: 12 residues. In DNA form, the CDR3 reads TGTGCCTGGAGTCGCATGTTGGGGGAGCAGTACTTC. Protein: CAWSRMLGEQYF.

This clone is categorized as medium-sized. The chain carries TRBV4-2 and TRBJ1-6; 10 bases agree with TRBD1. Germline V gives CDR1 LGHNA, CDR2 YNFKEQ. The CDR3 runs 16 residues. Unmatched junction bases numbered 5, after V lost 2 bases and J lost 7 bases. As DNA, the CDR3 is TGTGCCAGCAGCCAACTCGGGACAGGGGTCAATTCACCCCTCCACTTT. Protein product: CASSQLGTGVNSPLHF.

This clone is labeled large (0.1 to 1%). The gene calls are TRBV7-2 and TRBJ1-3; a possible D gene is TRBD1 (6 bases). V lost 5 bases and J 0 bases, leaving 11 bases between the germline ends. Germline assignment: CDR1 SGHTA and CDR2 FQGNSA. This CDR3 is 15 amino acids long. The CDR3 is CASSIGQFSGNTIYF. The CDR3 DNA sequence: TGTGCCAGCAGCATAGGACAGTTCTCTGGAAACACCATATATTTT.

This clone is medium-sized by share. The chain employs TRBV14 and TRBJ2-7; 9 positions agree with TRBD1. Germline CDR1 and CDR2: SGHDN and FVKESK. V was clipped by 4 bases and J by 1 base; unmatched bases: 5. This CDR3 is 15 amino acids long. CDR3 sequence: CASSLPGQGSYEQYF. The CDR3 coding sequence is TGTGCCAGCAGCCTACCGGGACAGGGATCCTACGAGCAGTACTTC.

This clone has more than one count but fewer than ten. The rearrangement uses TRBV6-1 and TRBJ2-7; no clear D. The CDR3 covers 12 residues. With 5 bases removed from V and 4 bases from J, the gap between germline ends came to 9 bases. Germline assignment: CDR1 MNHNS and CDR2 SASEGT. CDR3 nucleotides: TGTGCCAGCAGTTCTAAAGGATACGAGCAGTACTTC. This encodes CASSSKGYEQYF.

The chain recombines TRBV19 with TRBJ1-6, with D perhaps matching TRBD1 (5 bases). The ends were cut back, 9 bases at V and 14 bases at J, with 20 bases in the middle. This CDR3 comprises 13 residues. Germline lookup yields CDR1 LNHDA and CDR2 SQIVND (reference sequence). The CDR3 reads CASASGAGISLHF. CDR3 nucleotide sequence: TGTGCCAGCGCCTCCGGGGCGGGGATCTCCCTCCACTTT.

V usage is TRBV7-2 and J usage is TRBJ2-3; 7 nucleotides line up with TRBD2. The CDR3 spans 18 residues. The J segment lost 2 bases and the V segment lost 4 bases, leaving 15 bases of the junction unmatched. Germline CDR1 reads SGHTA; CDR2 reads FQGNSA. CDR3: CASSSRPPWRGNTDTQYF. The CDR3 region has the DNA TGTGCCAGCAGCTCCCGCCCCCCCTGGCGGGGGAACACAGATACGCAGTATTTT.

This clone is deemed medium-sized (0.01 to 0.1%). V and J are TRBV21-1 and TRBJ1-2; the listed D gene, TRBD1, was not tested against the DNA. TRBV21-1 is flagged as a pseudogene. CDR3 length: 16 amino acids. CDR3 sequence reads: CASSKEKSAGGYGYTF. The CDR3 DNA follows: TGTGCCAGCAGCAAAGAAAAATCGGCAGGGGGGTATGGCTACACCTTC.

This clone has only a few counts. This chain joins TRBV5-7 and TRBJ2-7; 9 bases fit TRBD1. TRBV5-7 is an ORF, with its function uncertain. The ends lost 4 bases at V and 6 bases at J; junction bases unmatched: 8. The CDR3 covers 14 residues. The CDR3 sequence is CASSRRDRASEQYF. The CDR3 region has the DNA TGTGCCAGCAGCCGCCGGGACAGGGCGTCCGAGCAGTACTTC.

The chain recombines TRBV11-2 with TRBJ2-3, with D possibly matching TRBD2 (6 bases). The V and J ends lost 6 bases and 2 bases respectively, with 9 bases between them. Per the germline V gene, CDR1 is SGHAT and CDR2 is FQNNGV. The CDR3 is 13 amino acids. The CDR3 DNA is TGTGCCAGCAGGGGGGACTTCACAGATACGCAGTATTTT. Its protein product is CASRGDFTDTQYF. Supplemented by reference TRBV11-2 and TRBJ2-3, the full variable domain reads EAGVAQSPRYKIIEKRQSVAFWCNPISGHATLYWYQQILGQGPKLLIQFQNNGVVDDSQLPKDRFSAERLKGVDSTLKIQPAKLEDSAVYLCASRGDFTDTQYFGPGTRLTVL.

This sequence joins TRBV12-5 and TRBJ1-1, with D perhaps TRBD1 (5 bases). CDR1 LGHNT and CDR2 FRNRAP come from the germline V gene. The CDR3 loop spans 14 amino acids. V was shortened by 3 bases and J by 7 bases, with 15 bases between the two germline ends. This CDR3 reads CASGLGRETIEAFF. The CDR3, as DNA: TGTGCTAGTGGTTTAGGCAGGGAAACCATTGAAGCTTTCTTT.